A selection of T cell receptor beta chains follows, all from one sample in a study of technical replicates of blood from four donors. Produced via immunoSEQ multiplex PCR; TCRdb's table is partial and in-frame only. The sample has over 50,000 clones; about 94% are singletons. Source material: PBMCs. The receptors originated from a human donor in good health. Some clones in this sample may be carry-over from other donors' samples. CDR3s include the opening cysteine and the closing phenylalanine or tryptophan. Each record gives: D gene, V gene, clone size, J gene, CDR3 DNA, CDR3 protein. A D gene is named only where the DNA matches it firmly. Clone size is not always given. Where it is, it says once, few, many or a class for expanded clones.

d_gene: .; v_gene: TRBV7-2; abundance: .; j_gene: TRBJ1-3; CDR3nt: TGTGCCAGCAACCGGTATCCCTCTGGAAACACCATATATTTT; CDR3aa: CASNRYPSGNTIYF
d_gene: .; v_gene: TRBV6-5; abundance: .; j_gene: TRBJ1-4; CDR3nt: TGTGCCAGCAGTTACCGCGGGGACGGAGGTGGCGCAAAACTGTTTTTT; CDR3aa: CASSYRGDGGGAKLFF
d_gene: .; v_gene: TRBV12-5; abundance: .; j_gene: TRBJ1-1; CDR3nt: TGTGCTAGCCTAGTCATGAACACTGAAGCTTTCTTT; CDR3aa: CASLVMNTEAFF
d_gene: .; v_gene: TRBV11-2; abundance: .; j_gene: TRBJ1-1; CDR3nt: TGTGCCAGCAGCTCAGGGTTGGCCACTGAAGCTTTCTTT; CDR3aa: CASSSGLATEAFF
d_gene: TRBD1; v_gene: TRBV7-2; abundance: .; j_gene: TRBJ2-5; CDR3nt: TGTGCCAGCAGCTGGGACAGGGGGAGAGAGACCCAGTACTTC; CDR3aa: CASSWDRGRETQYF
d_gene: .; v_gene: TRBV28; abundance: .; j_gene: TRBJ2-1; CDR3nt: TGTGCCAGCAAACCCGGACTACAGTTTAGGAATGAGCAGTTCTTC; CDR3aa: CASKPGLQFRNEQFF
d_gene: .; v_gene: TRBV4-2; abundance: .; j_gene: TRBJ1-6; CDR3nt: TGTGCCAGCAGCCAAGATCTGGGCAGTACTAATTCACCCCTCCACTTT; CDR3aa: CASSQDLGSTNSPLHF
d_gene: TRBD2; v_gene: TRBV6-5; abundance: .; j_gene: TRBJ2-7; CDR3nt: TGTGCCAGCAGTTCAACTAGCGGGACCTACGAGCAGTACTTC; CDR3aa: CASSSTSGTYEQYF
d_gene: TRBD1; v_gene: TRBV5-1; abundance: .; j_gene: TRBJ2-1; CDR3nt: TGCGCCAGCAGCTTTCAGGGGGCGGGTGAGCAGTTCTTC; CDR3aa: CASSFQGAGEQFF
d_gene: TRBD2; v_gene: TRBV10-3; abundance: .; j_gene: TRBJ2-5; CDR3nt: TGTGCCACCGGGACTAGCGGGGGCTGGGGAGAGACCCAGTACTTC; CDR3aa: CATGTSGGWGETQYF
d_gene: .; v_gene: TRBV5-4; abundance: few; j_gene: TRBJ1-4; CDR3nt: TGTGCCAGCAGCACTTCTGGGGGGGCACGAAGGGATGAAAAACTGTTTTTT; CDR3aa: CASSTSGGARRDEKLFF
d_gene: TRBD1; v_gene: TRBV18; abundance: .; j_gene: TRBJ1-1; CDR3nt: TGTGCCAGCTCCCGGACAGGGAATGAAGCTTTCTTT; CDR3aa: CASSRTGNEAFF
d_gene: TRBD2; v_gene: TRBV7-8; abundance: .; j_gene: TRBJ2-5; CDR3nt: TGTGCCAGCAGGAGTTCAGCGGGGGGGTACCAAGAGACCCAGTACTTC; CDR3aa: CASRSSAGGYQETQYF
d_gene: .; v_gene: TRBV5-5; abundance: once; j_gene: TRBJ2-5; CDR3nt: TGTGCCAGCAGCTTTTCGCTAGCGCGGGAAGAGACCCAGTACTTC; CDR3aa: CASSFSLAREETQYF
d_gene: .; v_gene: TRBV15; abundance: .; j_gene: TRBJ2-1; CDR3nt: TGTGCCACCAGCAGAGATCAGGCTACGACTGAGCAGTTCTTC; CDR3aa: CATSRDQATTEQFF
d_gene: .; v_gene: TRBV6-1; abundance: .; j_gene: TRBJ1-2; CDR3nt: TGTGCCAGCAGGTCCTCGGGAGGGGACGGCACCTTC; CDR3aa: CASRSSGGDGTF
d_gene: .; v_gene: TRBV7-2; abundance: .; j_gene: TRBJ1-5; CDR3nt: TGTGCCAGCAGCGAATCCGGGACTACCAATCAGCCCCAGCATTTT; CDR3aa: CASSESGTTNQPQHF
d_gene: TRBD1; v_gene: TRBV6-5; abundance: .; j_gene: TRBJ1-6; CDR3nt: TGTGCCAGCAGCTGGGACAGGGCTTCACCCCTCCACTTT; CDR3aa: CASSWDRASPLHF
d_gene: TRBD2; v_gene: TRBV7-8; abundance: .; j_gene: TRBJ2-2; CDR3nt: TGTGCCAGCAGCCCACGACTAGCGGGGAAAACCGGGGAGCTGTTTTTT; CDR3aa: CASSPRLAGKTGELFF
d_gene: .; v_gene: TRBV29-1; abundance: .; j_gene: TRBJ1-3; CDR3nt: TGCAGCGTCCAGGAGGGCTCTGGAAACACCATATATTTT; CDR3aa: CSVQEGSGNTIYF
d_gene: TRBD2; v_gene: TRBV4-3; abundance: .; j_gene: TRBJ2-7; CDR3nt: TGCGCCAGCAGCCAGGTGGGGGGGACCTACGAGCAGTACTTC; CDR3aa: CASSQVGGTYEQYF
d_gene: TRBD2; v_gene: TRBV4-2; abundance: .; j_gene: TRBJ2-1; CDR3nt: TGTGCCAGCAGCCATCCACGGGGGGTCGATGAGCAGTTCTTC; CDR3aa: CASSHPRGVDEQFF
d_gene: TRBD2; v_gene: TRBV11-2; abundance: .; j_gene: TRBJ2-5; CDR3nt: TGTGCCACCCGCGGACTAGCGGGAGATTTGGAGACCCAGTACTTC; CDR3aa: CATRGLAGDLETQYF
d_gene: TRBD1; v_gene: TRBV5-8; abundance: .; j_gene: TRBJ2-3; CDR3nt: TGTGCCAGCAGCTCCACAGGGGGTACGCAGTATTTT; CDR3aa: CASSSTGGTQYF
d_gene: TRBD2; v_gene: TRBV12-5; abundance: once; j_gene: TRBJ2-7; CDR3nt: TGTGCTAGTGGCCTCCGGACTAGCGGGAGATACGAGCAGTACTTC; CDR3aa: CASGLRTSGRYEQYF
d_gene: .; v_gene: TRBV5-1; abundance: .; j_gene: TRBJ1-2; CDR3nt: TGCGCCAGCAGCTTGGAAAGCGGGAGGGTGAGCTATGGCTACACCTTC; CDR3aa: CASSLESGRVSYGYTF
d_gene: .; v_gene: TRBV4-2; abundance: .; j_gene: TRBJ2-7; CDR3nt: TGTGCCAGCAGCCAAGAGACACCCAGCTCCTACGAGCAGTACTTC; CDR3aa: CASSQETPSSYEQYF
d_gene: .; v_gene: TRBV25-1; abundance: .; j_gene: TRBJ1-4; CDR3nt: TGTGCCAGCAGTGAATCACTAGGACGCAATGAAAAACTGTTTTTT; CDR3aa: CASSESLGRNEKLFF
d_gene: .; v_gene: TRBV6-6; abundance: .; j_gene: TRBJ2-1; CDR3nt: TGTGCCAGCAGTACGATCGAGGGAGTGGATGATGAGCAGTTCTTC; CDR3aa: CASSTIEGVDDEQFF
d_gene: .; v_gene: TRBV5-1; abundance: .; j_gene: TRBJ1-1; CDR3nt: TGCGCCAGCAGCTTCGAGGGGGGGGGTCTCATTGAAGCTTTCTTT; CDR3aa: CASSFEGGGLIEAFF
d_gene: TRBD1; v_gene: TRBV7-2; abundance: .; j_gene: TRBJ1-6; CDR3nt: TGTGCCAGCAGCTTCCAGGGGGGCTATAATTCACCCCTCCACTTT; CDR3aa: CASSFQGGYNSPLHF
d_gene: .; v_gene: TRBV6-5; abundance: .; j_gene: TRBJ2-2; CDR3nt: TGTGCCAGCAGTTACTCCGGACAAACCGGGGAGCTGTTTTTT; CDR3aa: CASSYSGQTGELFF
d_gene: .; v_gene: TRBV6-8; abundance: .; j_gene: TRBJ2-5; CDR3nt: TGTGCCAGGGCGAGCGTTTTGACCCAGTACTTC; CDR3aa: CARASVLTQYF
d_gene: .; v_gene: TRBV14; abundance: .; j_gene: TRBJ2-7; CDR3nt: TGTGCCAGCAGCCAAGACCTGGGAGTGGTCTACGAGCAGTACTTC; CDR3aa: CASSQDLGVVYEQYF
d_gene: .; v_gene: TRBV20-1; abundance: .; j_gene: TRBJ1-2; CDR3nt: TGCAGTGCTAAACAGGGTAATGGCTACACCTTC; CDR3aa: CSAKQGNGYTF
d_gene: TRBD1; v_gene: TRBV9; abundance: .; j_gene: TRBJ1-1; CDR3nt: TGTGCCAGCAGCAAGTCACCGACAGGGGGGAACACTGAAGCTTTCTTT; CDR3aa: CASSKSPTGGNTEAFF
d_gene: TRBD1; v_gene: TRBV11-3; abundance: .; j_gene: TRBJ1-2; CDR3nt: TGTGCCAGCAGCTTAGGAGGGGACAGGGAATATGGCTACACCTTC; CDR3aa: CASSLGGDREYGYTF
d_gene: .; v_gene: TRBV5-6; abundance: .; j_gene: TRBJ1-2; CDR3nt: TGTGCCAGCAGCCGGGACATAGGGGCCTTTAACTATGGCTACACCTTC; CDR3aa: CASSRDIGAFNYGYTF
d_gene: .; v_gene: TRBV18; abundance: once; j_gene: TRBJ2-7; CDR3nt: TGTGCCAGCTCACCACTTGAGACTCCCAGGGGAGAGCAGTACTTC; CDR3aa: CASSPLETPRGEQYF
d_gene: .; v_gene: TRBV29-1; abundance: .; j_gene: TRBJ2-7; CDR3nt: TGCAGCGTTGATTTGGGGGGTGAGCAGTACTTC; CDR3aa: CSVDLGGEQYF
d_gene: TRBD2; v_gene: TRBV28; abundance: .; j_gene: TRBJ2-1; CDR3nt: TGTGCCAGCAGCCTCGGACTAGCGGGGGGCGGGGACTACAATGAGCAGTTCTTC; CDR3aa: CASSLGLAGGGDYNEQFF
d_gene: TRBD1; v_gene: TRBV6-1; abundance: few; j_gene: TRBJ1-5; CDR3nt: TGTGCCAGCAATGACTTAAGACAGGGAAGCAATCAGCCCCAGCATTTT; CDR3aa: CASNDLRQGSNQPQHF
d_gene: .; v_gene: TRBV21-1; abundance: .; j_gene: TRBJ2-2; CDR3nt: TGTGCCAGCAGCAAGTGCGCTATGAACACCGGGGAGCTGTTTTTT; CDR3aa: CASSKCAMNTGELFF
d_gene: TRBD1; v_gene: TRBV5-4; abundance: .; j_gene: TRBJ1-4; CDR3nt: TGTGCCAGCAGCTTGGCGTCGGGACAGTTTAATGAAAAACTGTTTTTT; CDR3aa: CASSLASGQFNEKLFF
d_gene: .; v_gene: TRBV15; abundance: once; j_gene: TRBJ2-7; CDR3nt: TGTGCCACCAGCCCTTCACCTACCGGGACTCCGGGGAGTAGCGAGCAGTACTTC; CDR3aa: CATSPSPTGTPGSSEQYF
d_gene: .; v_gene: TRBV7-8; abundance: .; j_gene: TRBJ1-3; CDR3nt: TGTGCCAGCAGCCCCCGCGGCTCTGGAAACACCATATATTTT; CDR3aa: CASSPRGSGNTIYF
d_gene: TRBD2; v_gene: TRBV6-5; abundance: .; j_gene: TRBJ2-3; CDR3nt: TGTGCCAGCCGGACTAGCCGATGGGATACGCAGTATTTT; CDR3aa: CASRTSRWDTQYF
d_gene: TRBD1; v_gene: TRBV29-1; abundance: .; j_gene: TRBJ1-4; CDR3nt: TGCAGCGTCAGATGTCCCCGACGACAGGGGAGTATGCCAACTAATGAAAAACTGTTTTTT; CDR3aa: CSVRCPRRQGSMPTNEKLFF
d_gene: TRBD1; v_gene: TRBV5-1; abundance: .; j_gene: TRBJ2-6; CDR3nt: TGCGCCAGCAGCGGACAGGATAAGAGCTCTGGGGCCAACGTCCTGACTTTC; CDR3aa: CASSGQDKSSGANVLTF
d_gene: .; v_gene: TRBV11-3; abundance: .; j_gene: TRBJ2-3; CDR3nt: TGTGCCAGCAGCTTAGGGCTGATGGAGGGAGATACGCAGTATTTT; CDR3aa: CASSLGLMEGDTQYF
d_gene: .; v_gene: TRBV12-2; abundance: .; j_gene: TRBJ2-7; CDR3nt: TGTGCAAGCCCTTGGAGGGACCACGAGCAGTACTTC; CDR3aa: CASPWRDHEQYF
d_gene: .; v_gene: TRBV7-8; abundance: .; j_gene: TRBJ2-1; CDR3nt: TGTGCCAGCAGCTTTGGCGGAACCGCCTCCTACAATGAGCAGTTCTTC; CDR3aa: CASSFGGTASYNEQFF
d_gene: TRBD1; v_gene: TRBV7-3; abundance: .; j_gene: TRBJ1-3; CDR3nt: TGTGCCAGCAGCCTGACAGGGGCTGGAAACACCATATATTTT; CDR3aa: CASSLTGAGNTIYF
d_gene: TRBD2; v_gene: TRBV7-6; abundance: .; j_gene: TRBJ2-7; CDR3nt: TGTGCCAGCAGCTTAGGGACTAGCGGGTTATCGACCTACGAGCAGTACTTC; CDR3aa: CASSLGTSGLSTYEQYF
d_gene: TRBD1; v_gene: TRBV11-2; abundance: .; j_gene: TRBJ2-7; CDR3nt: TGTGCCAGCAGCTTAGACCCGGGACAGGGCCTATTGTCGCAGTACTTC; CDR3aa: CASSLDPGQGLLSQYF
d_gene: TRBD2; v_gene: TRBV6-5; abundance: once; j_gene: TRBJ2-7; CDR3nt: TGTGCCAGCAGCCCCGGGACTAGCGGACGGGACGAGCAGTACTTC; CDR3aa: CASSPGTSGRDEQYF
d_gene: .; v_gene: TRBV18; abundance: .; j_gene: TRBJ2-1; CDR3nt: TGTGCCAGCTCACCACAGAGCGGAAGCAATGAGCAGTTCTTC; CDR3aa: CASSPQSGSNEQFF
d_gene: .; v_gene: TRBV30; abundance: once; j_gene: TRBJ1-2; CDR3nt: TGTGCCTGGAGTGTACGGGGGGCGTCGAACTATGGCTACACCTTC; CDR3aa: CAWSVRGASNYGYTF